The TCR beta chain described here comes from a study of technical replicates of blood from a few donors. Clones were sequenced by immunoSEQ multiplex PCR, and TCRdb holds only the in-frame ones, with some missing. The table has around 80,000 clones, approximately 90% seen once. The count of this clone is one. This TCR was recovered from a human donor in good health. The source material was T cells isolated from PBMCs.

The DNA for the CDR3 is TGTGCCAGCAGTTTACAGGGCCACGAGCAGTACTTC. Its translation is CASSLQGHEQYF. V gene TRBV27 combines with J gene TRBJ2-7; perhaps TRBD1 as D (5 bases). The CDR3 length is 12 residues. Germline lookup yields CDR1 MNHEY and CDR2 SMNVEV (reference sequence). V was shortened by 2 bases and J by 5 bases, with 7 bases between the two germline ends.